The subject of this entry is one T cell receptor beta chain. Its antigen is unknown. Base quality data are lacking; no much larger clone is found one base away. PBMCs were isolated by Ficoll-Paque density gradient centrifugation. The data are from a study of T-cell memory formation after mild COVID-19 (dated by TCRdb to about 2021). As for the study more broadly: Most TCR sequence clusters were specific to one of the two donors. In a couple of donors, T-cell clones that expanded and contracted after mild COVID-19 were tracked by sequencing TCRalpha and TCRbeta repertoires over time. The cohort was made up of two young adult volunteers, one female and one male, who were previously healthy. Overall study results and their limits: Only a couple of mild cases were covered by the study, and larger cohorts that include severe cases with pre-infection samples were considered necessary. Balanced CD4/CD8 phenotypes were observed for clones contracting from day 15 to 85, whereas a bias towards CD4+ was observed for a second wave of clones expanding from day 15 to 37. Some responding clones were found in pre-infection memory, which suggests that pre-existing cross-reactive memory T cells took part in the SARS-CoV-2 response. SARS-CoV-2 specificity was not confirmed for the second-wave clones peaking on day 37. Contracting CD4+ clones appeared mostly in the CM and EM memory subsets, whereas CD8+ clones were enriched in EMRA.

The germline V gene (reference sequence) yields LNHDA for CDR1 and SQIVND for CDR2. V loses 5 bases, J loses 2 bases, and the germline ends lie 15 bases apart. The CDR3 goes from the cysteine to the phenylalanine over 15 residues. Only the CDR3 DNA stays, 45 bases, in frame from base 1. Sequencing instrument: Illumina NovaSeq 6000. Using 5'RACE with constant-segment primers, TCRalpha and TCRbeta cDNA libraries were constructed, with sample barcodes and unique molecular identifiers added in the process. Trizol reagent was used to extract RNA from every sample. The libraries were amplified in two PCR steps, and the second step added a second sample barcode and Illumina TruSeq adapters. Sequencing of the libraries was done on an Illumina NovaSeq, producing 2 x 150 bp paired-end reads. Concerning the study's data processing: The reads were demultiplexed and collapsed into UMI-guided consensus sequences using migec v1.2.7. With mixcr v2.1.11, UMI consensuses were aligned to TRA and TRB V and J templates and assembled into clonotypes. Expanded or contracted clonotypes were those called significant by both edgeR and NoisET, with noise models trained on biological replicates. For edgeR calls, the thresholds were a false discovery rate-adjusted p below 0.01 and a log2 fold-change of 1. As an exploratory analysis of dynamics, PCA with hierarchical clustering was applied to max-normalized trajectories of the 1000 most abundant clonotypes. Separately sequenced CD4+ and CD8+ repertoires were used to assign a CD4 or CD8 phenotype to each responding clone. The raw public data were reprocessed by TCRdb itself: fastp quality trimming at Q25, MiXCR clonotype calling, in-frame beta chains only. Identical CDR3 proteins give one entry, which carries the most common genes and DNA. In this record, the V and J calls reflect TCRdb's handling and not the investigators' own analysis. The table for this sample lists roughly 480,000 distinct CDR3 sequences; nearly 25% of them were counted only once. Of the sample, around 12% falls within the top ten clones.

Input material: PBMCs or a T cell subset sorted from them (not recorded which). The rearrangement combines TRBV19 with TRBJ1-1, with no D gene named confidently. This TCR was recovered from an adult woman who had mild COVID-19 (a few samples of this study predate the infection). The sample titles of this study are shuffled in the database, so cell type and time point are left out; the donor was told from shared clones. The DNA reads as follows: TGTGCCAGTAGTTGGGCACACGGAGACAACACTGAAGCTTTCTTT. This is translated as CASSWAHGDNTEAFF.